Listed below are T cell receptor beta chains from one sample, sequenced in a study of T cell repertoires in cytomegalovirus infection. Antigens for these TCRs are unknown. MiXCR was run by TCRdb on the reads, yielding one entry per CDR3 protein. The profile shows roughly 990,000 distinct CDR3 sequences, roughly 31% of them singletons. The sequences come from cultured CD8+ T cells from PBMCs, collected from culture after CMV antigen stimulation. These TCRs come from a human donor in good health (CMV status not recorded). Some clones in this sample may be carry-over from other donors' samples. The CDR3 runs from the conserved cysteine through the conserved F or W. The D gene is left open where the match is weak. Size is stated for part of the rows, as once, few or many counts, or as a class when the clone is expanded.

CDR3aa | CDR3nt | j_gene | d_gene | abundance | v_gene
CASIGDGVDTIYF | TGCGCCAGCATCGGGGATGGGGTAGACACCATATATTTT | TRBJ1-3 | . | few | TRBV5-1
CASSYMGSAQYF | TGTGCCAGCAGTTACATGGGGTCGGCCCAGTACTTC | TRBJ2-5 | . | . | TRBV27
CASSPAGRGGRGDTQYF | TGCGCCAGCAGCCCAGCGGGTCGAGGGGGGCGCGGAGATACGCAGTATTTT | TRBJ2-3 | . | . | TRBV4-1
CASSRQGGIDTQYF | TGTGCCAGCAGTCGACAGGGTGGTATAGATACGCAGTATTTT | TRBJ2-3 | TRBD1 | . | TRBV7-9
CASSPSKGGINGYTF | TGTGCCAGCAGTCCCAGTAAGGGGGGAATCAATGGCTACACCTTC | TRBJ1-2 | . | . | TRBV27
CASSPSGGAFDEQFF | TGTGCCAGCAGCCCTTCCGGGGGGGCCTTTGATGAGCAGTTCTTC | TRBJ2-1 | TRBD2 | many | TRBV7-2
CASTQMAVSEAFF | TGTGCCAGCACCCAAATGGCCGTATCTGAAGCTTTCTTT | TRBJ1-1 | . | few | TRBV6-5
CASSLGQPKKLFF | TGTGCCAGCAGCTTGGGTCAGCCCAAAAAACTGTTTTTT | TRBJ1-4 | . | few | TRBV5-5
CASSSQGGSPLHF | TGTGCCAGCAGCTCTCAGGGGGGTTCACCCCTCCACTTT | TRBJ1-6 | TRBD1 | . | TRBV13
CASAIGWNEQYF | TGTGCTAGTGCCATCGGGTGGAACGAGCAGTACTTC | TRBJ2-7 | . | . | TRBV12-5
CSVLGYEQFF | TGCAGCGTTCTGGGCTATGAGCAGTTCTTC | TRBJ2-1 | . | . | TRBV29-1
CASSNRPNYGYTF | TGTGCCAGCAGTAACCGACCTAACTATGGCTACACCTTC | TRBJ1-2 | . | . | TRBV27
CASSSFKESGELFF | TGTGCCAGCAGTTCATTTAAGGAGTCCGGGGAGCTGTTTTTT | TRBJ2-2 | . | . | TRBV28
CATSRDMATANTGELFF | TGTGCCACCAGCAGAGATATGGCGACAGCGAACACCGGGGAGCTGTTTTTT | TRBJ2-2 | . | . | TRBV15
CASSQVGGYQETQYF | TGTGCCAGCAGCCAAGTGGGAGGGTACCAAGAGACCCAGTACTTC | TRBJ2-5 | TRBD2 | . | TRBV3-1
CASSQSGQTVESPLHF | TGTGCCAGCAGCCAAAGTGGACAGACCGTGGAATCACCCCTCCACTTT | TRBJ1-6 | . | . | TRBV7-8
CASSQDVLQGREKLFF | TGCGCCAGCAGCCAAGACGTCCTACAGGGGCGTGAAAAACTGTTTTTT | TRBJ1-4 | TRBD1 | many | TRBV4-1
CASIQNPHGYTF | TGTGCCAGCATACAGAATCCCCATGGCTACACCTTC | TRBJ1-2 | . | . | TRBV5-3
CASSSRGTDNQPQHF | TGTGCCAGCAGTTCCCGGGGGACGGACAATCAGCCCCAGCATTTT | TRBJ1-5 | . | . | TRBV12-3/TRBV12-4
CASSYAVLNTEAFF | TGTGCCAGCAGTTATGCGGTACTCAACACTGAAGCTTTCTTT | TRBJ1-1 | . | few | TRBV6-1
CASSRFSSGGSNTQYF | TGTGCCAGCAGCAGGTTTTCTAGCGGGGGATCAAATACGCAGTATTTT | TRBJ2-3 | TRBD2 | . | TRBV5-5
CASSVGDRKAFF | TGTGCCAGCAGTGTAGGTGACAGAAAAGCTTTCTTT | TRBJ1-1 | . | . | TRBV2
CASSVSLYNEQFF | TGTGCCAGTAGTGTGTCCCTTTACAATGAGCAGTTCTTC | TRBJ2-1 | . | . | TRBV19
CASSLLDERLVYNEQFF | TGTGCCAGCAGTTTACTTGACGAACGGTTGGTATACAATGAGCAGTTCTTC | TRBJ2-1 | . | few | TRBV28
CASSLPPTGEAGYTF | TGTGCCAGTAGTCTCCCCCCGACAGGGGAGGCGGGCTACACCTTC | TRBJ1-2 | TRBD1 | few | TRBV19
CASSPGEEFVGELFF | TGTGCCAGCAGCCCCGGCGAGGAATTTGTCGGGGAGCTGTTTTTT | TRBJ2-2 | . | . | TRBV7-2